Included here is one T cell receptor beta chain sequence, with context. Its target antigen remains unknown. No base quality information exists; no much larger clone differs at one position. Including the terminal cysteine and phenylalanine, the CDR3 comprises 12 residues. The sequence is cut down to CDR3 DNA, 36 bases in frame from base 1. The immunoSEQ hsTCRB v3.0 assay was used at survey level resolution to sequence the TRB variable region. A depth of about 35,000-50,000 T-cell genomes per sample was targeted for TRB sequencing. Pooled TRB libraries were sequenced on an Illumina MiSeq with a v3 150-cycle kit. Per the source publication's procedure: Analysis of repertoires was carried out in R inside a reproducible Nextflow workflow spanning QC, data transformation and analysis. Custom analyses were implemented in LymphoSeq2, an R package for AIRR-Seq data exploration. After excluding a few samples that yielded fewer than 5000 total TRB sequences, approximately 180 HIV repertoires remained for analysis. Among the 180 to 200 HIV repertoires that were kept, around 59 were collected before ART initiation and roughly 130 were collected after ART initiation. Repertoires were downsampled to 5000 TRB nucleotide sequences, and summary statistics were averaged over 100 downsampling iterations. The analysis kept only TRB sequences whose CDR3 regions were at least seven amino acids long. A Shannon entropy-derived clonality score and the Gini coefficient were used to measure diversity. In the repertoire networks, any two of the top 5000 CDR3 amino acid sequences were connected whenever the two sequences differed by an edit distance of one. Antigen specificity groups and MHC restriction were predicted for TRB CDR3 amino acid sequences with GLIPH2. To flag known CMV, EBV, HIV or tissue antigen associations, CDR3 amino acid sequences were matched against VDJdb and McPAS-TCR. Pre-ART, post-ART and control groups were compared with Wilcoxon signed-rank tests and Holm-Bonferroni correction. In its TCRdb copy, this immuneACCESS table keeps in-frame sequences only and misses some clones. Where compared with another copy, unresolved V genes explain less than half of these, and the others have no known cause. V, J and clone size are those of that table, while D and trimming were read from the DNA. This sample holds around 12,000 clones; 82% were observed only once. The ten largest clones add up to around a sixth of the sample.

This record belongs to a study of long-term antiretroviral therapy in people with HIV (dated by TCRdb to the early 2020s). For the study in its entirety: The earliest samples were collected about a decade before the 2015 WHO recommendation for immediate ART, when ART was typically delayed until CD4 counts fell. A retrospective serial study tested whether changes in peripheral blood TRB repertoire composition and diversity were associated with ART initiation and durable HIV suppression. Among the 25 to 35 participants with HIV, fewer than twelve were female. No cross-contamination during QIAcube processing was seen in test extractions of a monoclonal T-cell line run alongside around 31 polyclonal samples. From 30 adults with confirmed HIV infection, the cohort provided around 180 cryopreserved PBMC samples, gathered serially across a mean of around six years (range 1-12).

To be included, a participant needed at least one PBMC sample from before ART initiation plus at least two post-ART samples. All participants with HIV were treated in the United States of America. Before DNA extraction, cryopreserved samples containing about 0.9-11 million PBMC were thawed and washed. At the time of the earliest PBMC sample, participants with HIV were aged between about 20 and 54 years. PBMC samples from each participant spanned 1-4 timepoints before ART initiation and 2-8 timepoints after ART initiation, with a median of 7 samples. For every participant, serial HIV viral load, CD4+ T-cell count, ART history and demographic data were obtained. Genomic DNA was extracted from unsorted PBMC with a Qiagen kit on a QIAcube, with processing performed in batches of 12 samples. Findings and caveats that apply to the study as a whole: Unsorted PBMC were profiled instead of sorted CD4+ and CD8+ T cells because pre-ART samples had limited cell numbers. Expanded TRB clones identified before ART initiation dominated the repertoire at all time points, although this dominance fluctuated and declined in many PLHIV after ART. Starting ART was linked to a significant rise in TRB diversity, yet even with long-term ART the diversity remained significantly lower than in transplant donor controls. Since PBMC availability was limited, sequencing covered only the TCR beta chain, with no alpha chain pairing. HIV repertoires had narrower CDR3 length ranges than controls, and the network structure suggested an antigen-experienced repertoire that shifted only slightly toward naive after ART. Inferences about post-ART repertoire changes are limited because no data were available on ART adherence, viral resistance or therapy changes. The samples span the years 2004 to 2017, and the ART regimens used may be less effective than current regimens.

Material: unsorted PBMCs, obtained nearly 8.5 years after starting antiretroviral therapy. The clonotype originates from a man in his fifties or sixties with HIV. The rearrangement combines TRBV21-1 with TRBJ1-2. TRBV21-1 is a pseudogene segment. For the CDR3, the sequence is CASSRKGYGYTF. The nucleotides are TGTGCCAGCAGCCGAAAGGGCTATGGCTACACCTTC.